Below, 15 T cell receptor beta chains from the same sample are listed, as sequenced in a study of blood T cells in healthy people across ages. A second 7 to 11 cycle PCR used barcoded and J-beta primers. TCRdb recomputed calls from the 5' RACE reads with MiXCR, one row per CDR3 protein. The data contain about 290,000 distinct CDR3 sequences, 25% to 30% of them singletons. Sequenced material: blood. The receptors shown here come from an older woman in good health.

V gene TRBV20-1 combines with J gene TRBJ2-7; 14 nucleotides match TRBD2. The CDR3 is made up of 16 amino acids. The V gene's germline CDR1 is DFQATT and CDR2 SNEGSKA (reference sequence). V shed 3 bases and J 5 bases; nucleotides not matched to a gene: 9. Here the CDR3 reads CSARRVTSGRANEQYF. Written as DNA, the CDR3 is TGCAGTGCTAGGAGGGTGACTAGCGGGAGGGCCAACGAGCAGTACTTC.

The chain has TRBV24-1 and TRBJ2-5; D is ambiguous. With 3 bases removed from V and 4 bases from J, the gap between germline ends came to 8 bases. CDR1 KGHDR and CDR2 SFDVKD come from the germline V gene. The CDR3 is made up of 13 amino acids. The CDR3 sequence: CATSDLIRETQYF. The CDR3 DNA follows: TGTGCCACCAGTGATCTGATCCGAGAGACCCAGTACTTC.

This clonotype was counted ten times or more. The chain has TRBV27 and TRBJ2-1; 10 bases map to TRBD2. V dropped 3 bases and J dropped 5; count of bases not matched to a gene: 4. CDR1 MNHEY and CDR2 SMNVEV come from the germline V gene (reference sequence). The CDR3 runs to 15 residues. This CDR3 is CASSFGLAGDNEQFF. The CDR3 bases are TGTGCCAGCAGTTTTGGTCTAGCGGGGGACAATGAGCAGTTCTTC.

V usage is TRBV28 and J usage is TRBJ2-3; TRBD2 agrees at 7 bases. This CDR3 comprises 13 residues. CDR1 MDHEN and CDR2 SYDVKM come from the germline V gene. The V and J ends lost 2 bases and 7 bases, in that order; junction bases with no gene match: 3. The CDR3 region is CASSLMTSHTQYF. The CDR3 coding sequence is TGTGCCAGCAGTTTAATGACTAGCCATACGCAGTATTTT.

This rearrangement joins TRBV5-1 to TRBJ2-7; D is perhaps TRBD1 (7 bases). Per the germline V gene, CDR1 is SGHRS and CDR2 is YFSETQ. Trimming removed 4 bases at V and 5 bases at J, with 19 bases between. The CDR3 is 15 amino acids. CDR3 in amino acids: CASSPAGQMSHEQYF. The CDR3 DNA sequence: TGCGCCAGCAGCCCGGCGGGACAGATGTCCCACGAGCAGTACTTC. The full variable domain, its missing parts supplied by reference TRBV5-1 and TRBJ2-7, is KAGVTQTPRYLIKTRGQQVTLSCSPISGHRSVSWYQQTPGQGLQFLFEYFSETQRNKGNFPGRFSGRQFSNSRSEMNVSTLELGDSALYLCASSPAGQMSHEQYFGPGTRLTVT.

This clonotype was seen a handful of times. The rearrangement uses TRBV20-1 and TRBJ1-2; tentative D call: TRBD1 (5 bases). Germline V CDR1 and CDR2: DFQATT, SNEGSKA (reference sequence). Trimming shortened V by 5 bases and J by 1 base, and 14 bases separated the two germline ends. CDR3 length equals 14 residues. The CDR3 reads CSAPHQGDNYGYTF. The CDR3 bases are TGCAGTGCTCCGCACCAGGGTGATAACTATGGCTACACCTTC.

About this clonotype: Given the absence of the conserved phenylalanine or tryptophan at the CDR3 end, a read error is likely. J is TRBJ2-3 and V is TRBV14, with 12 bases that match TRBD2. Germline V gene data show CDR1 as SGHDN and CDR2 as FVKESK. The length of the CDR3 is 14 residues. With 6 bases clipped from V and 7 bases from J, the junction kept 5 bases outside the gene matches. CDR3 nucleotides: TGTGCCAGCAGGCTAGCGGGGGGGCCATATACGCAGTATCTT. This codes for CASRLAGGPYTQYL.

This clonotype was counted a few times. The genes are TRBV9 and TRBJ2-7; D gene unclear. The CDR3 is 12 residues long. Trimming stripped 3 bases from V and 5 bases from J, with 9 bases between. The V gene's germline CDR1 is SGDLS and CDR2 YYNGEE. In DNA, the CDR3 is TGTGCCAGCAGCGGCCCTGAAGACGAGCAGTACTTC. It yields the protein CASSGPEDEQYF. Combining the CDR3 with reference TRBV9 and TRBJ2-7 gives the whole variable domain DSGVTQTPKHLITATGQRVTLRCSPRSGDLSVYWYQQSLDQGLQFLIQYYNGEERAKGNILERFSAQQFPDLHSELNLSSLELGDSALYFCASSGPEDEQYFGPGTRLTVT.

This clonotype has just a few counts. V is TRBV11-2 and J is TRBJ2-7, with 10 bases matching TRBD2. The CDR3 runs to 14 residues. V shed 5 bases and J 3 bases; nucleotides not matched to a gene: 4. Germline CDR1 reads SGHAT; CDR2 reads FQNNGV. The CDR3 bases are TGTGCCAGCAGCGTTAGCGGGAGGCACTACGAGCAGTACTTC. Translation gives CASSVSGRHYEQYF.

The sample holds a few counts of this clonotype. V usage is TRBV15 and J usage is TRBJ2-3; 7 bases are a match to TRBD2. Trimming at V came to 1 base and at J to 1 base, leaving 2 bases not matched to a gene. CDR3 length equals 15 residues. Per germline, CDR1 LNHNV and CDR2 YYDKDF (reference sequence). This CDR3 is CATSRGAGGTDTQYF. Written as DNA, the CDR3 is TGTGCCACCAGCAGAGGGGCGGGAGGCACAGATACGCAGTATTTT.

CDR3 sequence (DNA): TGTGCCAGCAGCATCCCACTAGCGGCCTCCTACAATGAGCAGTTCTTC. This encodes CASSIPLAASYNEQFF. J is TRBJ2-5 and V is TRBV9, with 8 bases fitting TRBD2. The assigned J gene may be wrong: the sequence end matches TRBJ2-1 better. The CDR3 has 16 residues. The germline V gene encodes CDR1 SGDLS and CDR2 YYNGEE.

A few counts support this clonotype. The rearrangement links TRBV28 to TRBJ2-7; no clear D gene. With 4 bases removed from V and 6 bases from J, the gap between germline ends came to 25 bases. The CDR3 extends over 17 amino acids. CDR1 MDHEN and CDR2 SYDVKM come from the germline V gene. DNA for the CDR3: TGTGCCAGCAGTTCCCCAACGCCAGTGGTCGCACCCCTCGAGCAGTACTTC. Amino acids: CASSSPTPVVAPLEQYF.

V and J are TRBV6-5 and TRBJ1-1; D ambiguous. Germline CDR1 is MNHEY and CDR2 is SVGAGI. The CDR3 runs 12 residues. V was cut by 0 bases and J by 9 bases, with 8 bases left in between. The CDR3 DNA follows: TGTGCCAGCAGTTACTCGAATACTAAAGCTTTCTTT. This translates into CASSYSNTKAFF.

The rearrangement links TRBV28 to TRBJ2-5; possibly TRBD2 for D (5 bases). Judging by the DNA end, TRBJ2-1 fits better; the J call may be wrong. The CDR3 totals 15 residues. Per germline, CDR1 MDHEN and CDR2 SYDVKM. CDR3 bases: TGTGCCAGCAGCGCCCCGGACTCCACCTACAATGAGCAGTTCTTC. This codes for CASSAPDSTYNEQFF.

There are a few counts of this clonotype. The chain links TRBV20-1 to TRBJ2-3; D gene uncertain. Germline V gene data show CDR1 as DFQATT and CDR2 as SNEGSKA (reference sequence). The CDR3 contains 11 residues. The germline V and J ends were trimmed by 3 bases and 6 bases, with 7 bases remaining between them. This chain's CDR3 is CSASVEDTQYF. The CDR3 nucleotides are TGCAGTGCTAGCGTGGAGGATACGCAGTATTTT.